This TCR beta chain appears in the sequencing data of a study of PD-1 blockade in classical Hodgkin lymphoma (dated by TCRdb to the early 2020s). Background on the whole study: Nivolumab dosing was 3 mg/kg intravenously every 2 weeks, continuing until either disease progression or unacceptable toxicity. The study used TCR beta sequencing and CyTOF to define a peripheral blood immune signature of response to PD-1 blockade in classical Hodgkin lymphoma. Overall results and qualifications from the work: Baseline TCR diversity was reported to be lower in newly diagnosed patients than in healthy donors, and even lower in relapsed/refractory patients. Baseline diversity similar to that of newly diagnosed patients was observed in trial patients achieving complete response, whereas significantly lower diversity was observed in partial responders and progressors. The study covered only a single clinical trial cohort, and the causes of the repertoire differences, possibly disease activity or prior therapy, were still not defined. Patients starting nivolumab less than 1 year after ASCT had lower diversity and were excluded from later analyses to avoid confounding by immune reconstitution. CD4+ but not CD8+ TCR diversity rose significantly by C4D1 (p=0.0027 vs p=0.16), most apparent in complete responders (p=0.02).

Unmatched junction bases come to 6, with V trimmed by 4 bases and J by 0 bases. The CDR3, from cysteine to phenylalanine, totals 15 residues. Just CDR3 DNA is preserved here, 45 bases in frame from base 1. CDR1 and CDR2 were assigned from the germline V gene as SGHDN and FVKESK. Explained via the paper, the time point label denotes: cycle 2 day 1 (C2D1) of nivolumab. Relapse after autologous stem cell transplantation had occurred in all trial patients, and cohorts A, B and C were distinguished by prior brentuximab vedotin exposure. The trial cohort comprised a few dozen patients with relapsed/refractory classical Hodgkin lymphoma whose best overall responses were complete response, partial response or progressive disease. Trial patients were treated with single-agent nivolumab in the multi-cohort phase II CheckMate 205 trial. An independent review committee assessed best overall response using the 2007 International Working Group response criteria. Trial PBMCs were obtained immediately prior to nivolumab initiation (C1D1) and on therapy at cycle 2 day 1 and cycle 4 day 1. After peripheral blood was drawn into 8 mL Vacutainer Cell Preparation Tubes, PBMCs were isolated by centrifugation and then cryopreserved.

The Qiagen DNeasy kit was used to extract genomic DNA from unsorted PBMCs and from the negatively selected CD4+ and CD8+ fractions. TCR beta CDR3 regions were subjected to amplification by immunoSEQ multiplex PCR with primers that anneal to V and J segments. A synthetic immune receptor repertoire was used to minimize amplification bias, and any residual bias was removed computationally once sequencing was done. The original methods were these. Repertoire diversity was quantified as the Shannon entropy index using custom Python scripts. Unsorted, CD4+ and CD8+ repertoires were analyzed separately, except in combined analyses where CD4+ and CD8+ sequences were merged in silico. Clonal expansion was defined as at least a 2-fold frequency increase after treatment relative to C1D1, with a pseudocount of 0.5 for undetected baseline clones. Singleton clones were defined as clones with 0 or 1 copy at C1D1, and non-singleton clones were defined as clones with 2 or more copies. By matching protein sequences in sorted samples from the same patient, clones expanded in unsorted samples were annotated as CD4+, CD8+ or unknown. Wilcoxon tests on paired samples were used to test changes in diversity from C1D1 to C4D1. TCRdb's version of the immuneACCESS table is confined to in-frame rearrangements and falls short of the full clone set. An unresolved V gene accounts for under half of the shortfall where checked; the remainder is of unknown origin. The V and J calls and the clone size are those of that table, but D and trimming were determined from the DNA. This sample comprises over 35,000 clones, less than 85% of them detected only once. The ten largest clones add up to approximately 23% of the sample.

A few counts support this clone. Its recognized antigen is unknown. Base qualities are not recorded, but no much larger clone differs from it by a single base. Here the sequenced sample was peripheral blood mononuclear cells (PBMCs), taken before the second cycle of nivolumab. The origin of this receptor is a human donor with classical Hodgkin lymphoma. The rearrangement joined TRBV14 to TRBJ2-7, with 7 bases in between that match TRBD1. The CDR3 region reads CASSRDRASSYEQYF. The nucleotide sequence is given as TGTGCCAGCAGCCGAGACAGGGCTAGCTCCTACGAGCAGTACTTC.